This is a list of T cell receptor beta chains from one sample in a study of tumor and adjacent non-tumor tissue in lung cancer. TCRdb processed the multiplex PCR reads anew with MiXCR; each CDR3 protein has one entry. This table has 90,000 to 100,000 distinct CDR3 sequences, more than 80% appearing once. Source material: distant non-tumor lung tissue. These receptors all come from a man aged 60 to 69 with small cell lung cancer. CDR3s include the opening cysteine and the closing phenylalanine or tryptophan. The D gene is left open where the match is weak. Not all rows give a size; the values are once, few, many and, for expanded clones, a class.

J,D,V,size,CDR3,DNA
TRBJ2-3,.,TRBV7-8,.,CASSLAVGTRTVTQYF,TGTGCCAGCAGCTTAGCTGTCGGAACTAGAACAGTTACGCAGTATTTT
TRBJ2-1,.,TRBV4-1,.,CASSQESSSGYNEQFF,TGCGCCAGCAGCCAAGAATCGTCCAGCGGGTACAATGAGCAGTTCTTC
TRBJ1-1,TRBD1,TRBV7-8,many,CASSYRDRVTEAFF,TGTGCCAGCAGCTACCGGGACAGGGTGACTGAAGCTTTCTTT
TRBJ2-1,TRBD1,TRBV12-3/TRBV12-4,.,CASSKTGGLWVEQFF,TGTGCCAGCAGCAAAACAGGGGGCTTATGGGTTGAGCAATTCTTC
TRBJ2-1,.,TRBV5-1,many,CASSLAGEGIEFF,TGCGCCAGCAGCTTGGCGGGCGAGGGTATTGAGTTCTTC
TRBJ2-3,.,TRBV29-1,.,CIVVYGSWGTQYF,TGCATCGTTGTATACGGGAGCTGGGGTACGCAGTATTTT
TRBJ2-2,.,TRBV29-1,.,CSVVAGAANSGELFF,TGCAGCGTTGTGGCGGGGGCCGCGAACAGCGGGGAGCTGTTTTTT
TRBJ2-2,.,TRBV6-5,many,CASSLDSHHTGELFF,TGTGCCAGCAGTTTAGACAGTCATCACACCGGGGAGCTGTTTTTT
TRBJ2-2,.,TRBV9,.,CASSVELGRNTGELIF,TGTGCCAGCAGCGTAGAGCTGGGAAGGAACACCGGGGAGCTGATTTTT
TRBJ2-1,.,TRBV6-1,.,CAAQQSSYNEQFF,TGTGCCGCCCAACAGAGCTCATACAATGAGCAGTTCTTC
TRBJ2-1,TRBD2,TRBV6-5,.,CASSNSIWGLADNVRFF,TGTGCCAGCAGTAACTCAATCTGGGGACTAGCGGACAATGTGCGGTTCTTC
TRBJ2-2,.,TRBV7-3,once,CASCAPDSPTGELLF,TGTGCCAGCTGCGCCCCGGACAGTCCTACCGGGGAGCTGTTGTTT
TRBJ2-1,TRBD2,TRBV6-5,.,CAISYSIWGLAENEQFF,TGTGCCATCAGTTACTCGATCTGGGGACTAGCGGAGAATGAGCAGTTCTTT
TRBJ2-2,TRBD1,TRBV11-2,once,CVSSIYRGVGELFF,TGTGTCAGCAGCATCTACAGGGGGGTCGGGGAGCTGTTTTTT
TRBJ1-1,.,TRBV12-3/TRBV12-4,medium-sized,CASSYGGEAFF,TGTGCCAGCAGTTATGGGGGTGAGGCCTTCTTT
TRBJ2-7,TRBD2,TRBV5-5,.,CVSSPWTSGYDQYF,TGTGTCAGCAGCCCCTGGACTAGCGGCTACGATCAGTACTTC
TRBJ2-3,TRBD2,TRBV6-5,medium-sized,CASSYTLAGVGSTDTQYF,TGTGCCAGCAGTTACACACTAGCGGGAGTGGGGAGCACAGATACGCAGTATTTT
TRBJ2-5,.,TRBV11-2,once,CTRSLEETQYF,TGTACCAGGAGCTTAGAAGAGACCCAGTACTTC
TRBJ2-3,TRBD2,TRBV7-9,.,CASSPGSTSGSSDTQYF,TGTGCCAGCAGCCCGGGATCGACTAGCGGGAGTTCTGATACGCAGTATTTT
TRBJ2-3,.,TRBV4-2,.,CASSQVQQGELTDTQYF,TGTGCCAGCAGCCAAGTTCAACAGGGTGAGTTGACAGATACACAGTATTTT
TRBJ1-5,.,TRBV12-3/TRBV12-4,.,CASGQGLRNQPQHF,TGTGCCAGCGGTCAGGGGTTACGCAATCAGCCCCAACATTTT
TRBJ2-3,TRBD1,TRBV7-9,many,CASSLSPGQISTDTQYF,TGTGCCAGCAGCTTGTCACCGGGACAGATATCCACAGATACGCAGTATTTT
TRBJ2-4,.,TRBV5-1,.,CASSLEGKNIQYF,TGCGCCAGCAGCTTGGAGGGGAAAAACATTCAGTACTTC
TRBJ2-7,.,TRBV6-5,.,CASGRGEVAEQYF,TGTGCCAGCGGTAGAGGGGAGGTTGCCGAGCAGTACTTC
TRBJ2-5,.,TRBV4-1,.,CASSQAPGGWETQCF,TGCGCCAGCAGCCAAGCGCCAGGAGGGTGGGAGACCCAGTGCTTC
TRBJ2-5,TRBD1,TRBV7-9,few,CASSPQTGTGSSETQYF,TGTGCCAGCAGCCCCCAAACCGGGACAGGGTCGTCAGAGACCCAGTACTTC
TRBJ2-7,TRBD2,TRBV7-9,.,CANSLLAEHYGQYF,TGTGCCAACAGTTTACTAGCGGAGCACTACGGGCAGTACTTC
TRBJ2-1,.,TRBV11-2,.,CANSLVWDNEEFF,TGTGCCAACAGCTTAGTGTGGGACAATGAGGAGTTCTTC
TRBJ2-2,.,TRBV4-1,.,CASSSRGAYTGMLSF,TGCGCCAGCAGCAGCAGGGGGGCCTATACCGGGATGCTGTCTTTT
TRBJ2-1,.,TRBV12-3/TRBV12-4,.,CVNSFTGEQFF,TGTGTCAACAGTTTCACCGGGGAGCAGTTCTTC
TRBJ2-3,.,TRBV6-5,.,CARSVGDTHYF,TGTGCCAGGAGCGTGGGAGATACGCATTATTTT
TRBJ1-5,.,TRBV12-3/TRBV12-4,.,CASDPPKSAPTF,TGTGCCAGCGACCCGCCAAAATCAGCCCCAACATTT
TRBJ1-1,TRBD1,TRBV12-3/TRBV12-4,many,CASRDRGQTEAFF,TGTGCCAGCAGGGACAGGGGGCAAACTGAAGCTTTCTTT
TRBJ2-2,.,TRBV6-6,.,CACIYAEGNIGELFF,TGTGCCTGCATTTACGCAGAAGGGAACATCGGGGAGCTGTTTTTT
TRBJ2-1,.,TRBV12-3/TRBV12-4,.,CASSWYNDQSF,TGTGCCAGCAGTTGGTATAATGACCAATCCTTC
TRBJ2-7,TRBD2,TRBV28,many,CASSPYLVRGGESYEQYF,TGTGCCAGCAGTCCCTATTTAGTACGGGGGGGAGAGTCCTACGAGCAGTACTTC
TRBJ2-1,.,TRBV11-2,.,CSSSLGVVGSYYYNEQFF,TGTTCTAGCAGCTTAGGAGTAGTGGGAAGCTACTACTACAATGAGCAGTTCTTC